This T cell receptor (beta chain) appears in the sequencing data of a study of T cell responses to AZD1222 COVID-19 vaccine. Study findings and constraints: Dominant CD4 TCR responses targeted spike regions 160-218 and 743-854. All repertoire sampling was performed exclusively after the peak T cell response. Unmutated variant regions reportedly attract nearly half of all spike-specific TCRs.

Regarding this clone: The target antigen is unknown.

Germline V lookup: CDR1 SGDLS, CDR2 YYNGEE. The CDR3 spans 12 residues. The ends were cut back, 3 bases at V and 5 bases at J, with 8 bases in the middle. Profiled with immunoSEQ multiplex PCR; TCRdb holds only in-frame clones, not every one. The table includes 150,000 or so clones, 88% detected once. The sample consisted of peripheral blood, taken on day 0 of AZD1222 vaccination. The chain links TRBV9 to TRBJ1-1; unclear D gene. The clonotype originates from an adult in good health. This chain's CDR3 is CASSGSGTEAFF. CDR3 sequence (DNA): TGTGCCAGCAGCGGGAGTGGGACTGAAGCTTTCTTT.